This T cell receptor (beta chain) was sequenced for a study of blood T cells in healthy people across ages. Whole-study results and caveats: The study found TCR beta diversity correlated strongly with naive T cell percentage. Long-lived donors carried more naive CD4+ cells and greater diversity than aged donors.

Of note for this clonotype: What it recognizes is unknown.

The CDR3 is 15 amino acids. The V and J ends lost 4 bases and 3 bases, in that order; junction bases with no gene match: 8. Looked up from germline, CDR1 is SEHNR and CDR2 is FQNEAQ (reference sequence). A second PCR of 7 to 11 cycles used a sample-barcoded 5' primer and a J-beta primer mix. Each TCR beta cDNA got a 12-nucleotide random molecular identifier. The yield of each sample was at least 2.5 million CDR3-containing paired-end reads. TCRdb called the 5' RACE reads again in MiXCR, with one record for every CDR3 protein. The data contain roughly 2 million distinct CDR3 sequences, about 50% of them singletons.

What was sequenced was blood. This rearrangement joins TRBV7-9 to TRBJ2-7; TRBD1 matches at 8 bases. This clonotype was sampled from a woman in her thirties or forties in good health. CDR3 region: CASSSDRGSHYEQYF. The CDR3, as DNA: TGTGCCAGCAGCTCCGACAGGGGAAGCCACTACGAGCAGTACTTC.